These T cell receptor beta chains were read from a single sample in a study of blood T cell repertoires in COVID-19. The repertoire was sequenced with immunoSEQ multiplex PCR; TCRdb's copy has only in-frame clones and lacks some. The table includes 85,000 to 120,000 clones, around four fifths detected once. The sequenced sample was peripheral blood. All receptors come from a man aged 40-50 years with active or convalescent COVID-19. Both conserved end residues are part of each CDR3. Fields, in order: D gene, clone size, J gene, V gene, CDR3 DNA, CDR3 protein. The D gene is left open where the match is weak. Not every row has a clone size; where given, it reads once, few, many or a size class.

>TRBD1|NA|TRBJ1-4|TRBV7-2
TGTGCCAGCAGACAGGGGCCAGGAGAAAAACTGTTTTTT
CASRQGPGEKLFF
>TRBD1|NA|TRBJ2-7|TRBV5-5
TGTGCCAGCAGCTTGGAGACAGGGATTCCCTACGAGCAGTACTTC
CASSLETGIPYEQYF
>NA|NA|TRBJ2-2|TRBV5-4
TGTGCCAGCAGTTACGAGAAGGGGCATCAAGGGGAGCTGTTTTTT
CASSYEKGHQGELFF
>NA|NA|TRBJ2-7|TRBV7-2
TGTGCCAGCAGCTTAAGACAGGTTGGGCACGAGCAGTACTTC
CASSLRQVGHEQYF
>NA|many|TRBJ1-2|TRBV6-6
TGTGCCAGCATCCAGGGTTGGGGCTACACCTTC
CASIQGWGYTF
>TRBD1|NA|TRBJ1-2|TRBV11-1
TGTGCCAGCAGCTTACGTACAGGGGCTACTGGCTACACCTTC
CASSLRTGATGYTF
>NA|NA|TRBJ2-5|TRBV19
TGTGCCAGTAGTATTCAGCGACTAGGAGAAGAGACCCAGTACTTC
CASSIQRLGEETQYF
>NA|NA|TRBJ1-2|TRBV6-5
TGTGCCAGCAGTTACAATGCGGGCAACTATGGCTACACCTTC
CASSYNAGNYGYTF
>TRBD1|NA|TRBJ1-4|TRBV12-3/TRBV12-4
TGTGCCAGCAAGGGGCAGGGGGTTGAAAAACTGTTTTTT
CASKGQGVEKLFF
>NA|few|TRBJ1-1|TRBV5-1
TGCGCCAGCAGCTTCTCAGGGGAGAACACTGAAGCTTTCTTT
CASSFSGENTEAFF
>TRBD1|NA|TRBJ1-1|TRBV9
TGTGCCAGCAGCCCCCGGGATCAGGGGGGTTTTTCGGAAGCTTTCTTT
CASSPRDQGGFSEAFF
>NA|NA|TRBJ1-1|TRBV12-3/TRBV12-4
TGTGCCAGCAGTTCAGGGCCGAGCACTGAAGCTTTCTTT
CASSSGPSTEAFF
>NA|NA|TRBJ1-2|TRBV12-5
TGTGCTAGTGGTTTGTCGCTCAGGGTTGACCTTGGCTACACCTTC
CASGLSLRVDLGYTF
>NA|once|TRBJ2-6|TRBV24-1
TGTGCCACCAGTGATTTTAGCTCTGGGGCCAACGTCCTGACTTTC
CATSDFSSGANVLTF
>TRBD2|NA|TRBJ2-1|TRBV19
TGTGCCAGTAGTATAGTAACTAGCGGGGTAGGTGAGCAGTTCTTC
CASSIVTSGVGEQFF
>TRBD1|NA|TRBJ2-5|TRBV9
TGTGCCAGCAGCGGGGGACAGAAAGAGACCCAGTACTTC
CASSGGQKETQYF
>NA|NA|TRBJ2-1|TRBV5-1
TGCGCCAGCAGCTTGCTGGGGGCGGGTGAGCAGTTCTTC
CASSLLGAGEQFF
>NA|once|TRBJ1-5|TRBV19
TGTGCCAGTAGTATAGAAGCGGCCCGAGGGGGAACCCGCAATCAGCCCCAGCATTTT
CASSIEAARGGTRNQPQHF
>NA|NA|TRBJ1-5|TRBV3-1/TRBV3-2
TGTGCCAGCAGCCAAGCAGGGATGAATCAGCCCCAGCATTTT
CASSQAGMNQPQHF
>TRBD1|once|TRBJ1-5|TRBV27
TGTGCCAGTCGGGAACTGGGACAGGGGAATCAGCCCCAGCATTTT
CASRELGQGNQPQHF
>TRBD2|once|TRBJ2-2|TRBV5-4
TGTGCCACCACCGGGGGGAAGAACACCGGGGAGCTGTTTTTT
CATTGGKNTGELFF
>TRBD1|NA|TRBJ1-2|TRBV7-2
TGTGCCAGCAGCCTCGGACAGGAGGGGCCCTATGGCTACACCTTC
CASSLGQEGPYGYTF
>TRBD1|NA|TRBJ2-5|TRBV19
TGTGCCAGTATGGGGGACAGGGGGAAGACCCAGTACTTC
CASMGDRGKTQYF
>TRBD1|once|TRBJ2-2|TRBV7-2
TGTGCCAGCAGCTTAACCAGACAGGGCAGGGCCGGGGAGCTGTTTTTT
CASSLTRQGRAGELFF
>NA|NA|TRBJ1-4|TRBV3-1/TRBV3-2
TGTGCCAGCAGCTCTAGAACTAATGAAAAACTGTTTTTT
CASSSRTNEKLFF
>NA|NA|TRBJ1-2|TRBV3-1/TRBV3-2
TGTGCCAGCAGCTTGGCTGCGGCAGTAGGCGGCTACACCTTC
CASSLAAAVGGYTF
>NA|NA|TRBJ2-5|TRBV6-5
TGTGCCAGCAGTTCGGACAGGGAGGGAGAGACCCAGTACTTC
CASSSDREGETQYF
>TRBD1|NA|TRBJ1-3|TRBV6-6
TGTGCCAGCAGTCCTGGGCCGGACAGGGTCCGTTCTGGAAACACCATATATTTT
CASSPGPDRVRSGNTIYF
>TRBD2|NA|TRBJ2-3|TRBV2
TGTGCCAGCAGTGGAAGACTAGCGGGGACAGATACGCAGTATTTT
CASSGRLAGTDTQYF